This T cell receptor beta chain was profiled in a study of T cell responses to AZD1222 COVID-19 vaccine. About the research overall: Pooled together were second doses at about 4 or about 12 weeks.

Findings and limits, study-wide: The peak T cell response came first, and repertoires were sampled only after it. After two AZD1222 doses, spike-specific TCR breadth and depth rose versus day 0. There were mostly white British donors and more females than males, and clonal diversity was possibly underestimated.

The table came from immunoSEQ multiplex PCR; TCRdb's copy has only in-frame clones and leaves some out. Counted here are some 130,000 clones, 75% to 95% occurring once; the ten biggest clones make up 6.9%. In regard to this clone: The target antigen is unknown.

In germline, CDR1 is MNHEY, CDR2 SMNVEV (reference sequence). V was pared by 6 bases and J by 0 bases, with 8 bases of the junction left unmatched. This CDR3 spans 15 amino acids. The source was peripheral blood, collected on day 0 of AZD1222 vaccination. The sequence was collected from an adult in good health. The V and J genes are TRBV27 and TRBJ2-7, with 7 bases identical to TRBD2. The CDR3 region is CASRDLGTTSYEQYF. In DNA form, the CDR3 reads TGTGCCAGCAGAGACCTCGGGACTACCTCCTACGAGCAGTACTTC.